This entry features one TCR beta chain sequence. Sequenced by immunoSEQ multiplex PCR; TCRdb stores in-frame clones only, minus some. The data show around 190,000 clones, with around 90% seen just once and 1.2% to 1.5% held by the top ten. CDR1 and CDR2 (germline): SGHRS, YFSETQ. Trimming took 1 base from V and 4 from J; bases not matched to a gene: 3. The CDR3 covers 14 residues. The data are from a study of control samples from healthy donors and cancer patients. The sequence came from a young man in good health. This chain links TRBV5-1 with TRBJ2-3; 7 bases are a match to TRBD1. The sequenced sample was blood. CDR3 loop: CASSLTGAADTQYF. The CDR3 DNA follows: TGCGCCAGCAGCTTGACAGGGGCTGCAGATACGCAGTATTTT.